The text below deals with one T cell receptor beta chain. V lost 4 bases to trimming and J lost 1 base; unmatched junction nucleotides: 7. The CDR3 loop spans 17 amino acids. Germline CDR1 LGHNA, CDR2 YSLEER. The primer mix had 60 Vbeta and 13 Jbeta primers. Libraries were prepared by immunoSEQ multiplex PCR; TCRdb keeps only in-frame clonotypes and omits some of them. This table lists 56,000 or so clones. The data are from a study of cytomegalovirus exposure and HLA in healthy donors. Sequenced material: PBMCs. The TCR comes from a female donor in good health and CMV-seronegative. The chain is built from TRBV4-3 and TRBJ1-4; 9 bases map to TRBD1. CDR3 coding DNA: TGCGCCAGCAGCCCTTTCGGACAGGGGAAAACTAATGAAAAACTGTTTTTT. Translation: CASSPFGQGKTNEKLFF.